This T cell receptor beta chain emerged from a study of blood T cell repertoires in COVID-19. About the study: The cDNA or gDNA used as material had been derived from T cells, B-cell-depleted T cells, or PBMCs.

V was trimmed by 7 bases and J by 6 bases, leaving 22 bases between them. The CDR3 consists of 16 residues. From germline, CDR1 is SNHLY and CDR2 FYNNEI. In the source study's methods: Reference gene primer amplification gave estimated nucleated cell counts. TCRdb's copy holds only in-frame clones and misses some; the assay was immunoSEQ multiplex PCR. V, J and clone size were drawn from that table, and D and trimming were deduced from the DNA. The sample includes 50,000 to 60,000 clones, roughly 80% of them seen just once. V usage is TRBV2 and J usage is TRBJ1-5; the D gene is possibly TRBD1 (5 bases). This receptor was taken from a human donor in a cohort sampled during active or convalescent COVID-19. Material for sequencing was peripheral blood. The CDR3 sequence: CASKVADTRSGQPQHF. In DNA form, the CDR3 reads TGTGCCAGCAAAGTGGCGGACACGCGGTCCGGTCAGCCCCAGCATTTT.